Following are 32 T cell receptor beta chains from one sample sequenced in a study of blood T cell repertoires in COVID-19. Assay: immunoSEQ multiplex PCR; the TCRdb copy retains only in-frame clones and omits some. The sample includes some 120,000 clones, approximately 85% of them seen just once. The material sequenced was peripheral blood. These receptors came from a human donor in a cohort sampled during active COVID-19.

The CDR3 loop reads CASSPNTAGYYEQYF. The DNA of the CDR3 is TGTGCCAGCAGTCCAAATACGGCAGGATACTACGAGCAGTACTTC. The rearrangement joins TRBV7-2 to TRBJ2-7, with no clear D. The V and J ends lost 6 bases and 3 bases respectively, with 18 bases between them. The germline gives CDR1 SGHTA, CDR2 FQGNSA. This CDR3 is built from 15 residues.

J is TRBJ1-5 and V is TRBV4-3; D unresolved. Per the germline V gene, CDR1 is LGHNA and CDR2 is YSLEER. The CDR3 spans 14 residues. Trimming stripped 0 bases from V and 4 bases from J, with 7 bases between. CDR3 amino acids: CASSQDPGNQPQHF. In nucleotides, the CDR3 is TGCGCCAGCAGCCAAGATCCCGGGAATCAGCCCCAGCATTTT.

V is TRBV12-5 and J is TRBJ2-1, with TRBD2 matching 8 bases. CDR1 LGHNT and CDR2 FRNRAP come from the germline V gene. V was pared by 3 bases and J by 8 bases, with 9 bases of the junction left unmatched. The CDR3 sequence is 15 residues long. CDR3 loop: CASGFSGARWDEQFF. CDR3 bases: TGTGCTAGTGGTTTTAGCGGGGCCCGGTGGGATGAGCAGTTCTTC.

The rearrangement links TRBV7-2 to TRBJ2-2, with TRBD2 matching 9 bases. This CDR3 comprises 17 residues. Germline V gene data show CDR1 as SGHTA and CDR2 as FQGNSA. The J segment lost 5 bases and the V segment lost 0 bases, leaving 7 bases of the junction unmatched. CDR3 DNA: TGTGCCAGCAGCTTAGCGCGGGAGGGTCCCTTGACCGGGGAGCTGTTTTTT. Protein product: CASSLAREGPLTGELFF.

The rearrangement uses TRBV10-3 and TRBJ2-1; tentative D call: TRBD2 (6 bases). The CDR3 length is 15 residues. The germline CDR1 and CDR2 sequences are ENHRY and SYGVKD. V was cut by 5 bases and J by 7 bases, with 18 bases left in between. For the CDR3, the DNA is TGTGCCATCAGTCTTGGCGGGATTTTTCATAATGAGCAGTTCTTC. It is translated as CAISLGGIFHNEQFF.

The chain joins TRBV3-1 (or the pseudogene TRBV3-2) to TRBJ2-7; TRBD1 matches at 8 bases. The germline CDR1 and CDR2 sequences are LGHDT and YNNKEL (reference sequence). CDR3 length: 16 amino acids. The V and J ends lost 1 base and 4 bases, in that order; junction bases with no gene match: 9. Here the CDR3 DNA reads TGTGCCAGCAGCCAAGGTCGGACAGGGACGGGTTACGAGCAGTACTTC. Translating it yields CASSQGRTGTGYEQYF.

This clone was observed a single time. V usage is TRBV9 and J usage is TRBJ1-3, with D possibly being TRBD1 (6 bases). The CDR3 covers 14 residues. Trimming took off 3 bases at V and 2 bases at J, with 9 bases between the two ends. Germline CDR1 SGDLS, CDR2 YYNGEE. The CDR3: CASSGTGTGNTIYF. Here the CDR3 DNA reads TGTGCCAGCAGCGGAACAGGGACTGGAAACACCATATATTTT.

This clone showed up just once. This chain uses TRBV7-2 with TRBJ2-3; the match to TRBD2 covers 12 bases. V lost 4 bases, J lost 10 bases, and 6 bases stayed unmatched. Germline CDR1 SGHTA, CDR2 FQGNSA. The CDR3 is 14 residues long. The CDR3 region has the DNA TGTGCCAGCAGCTCACTAGCGGGGGGACTTGCGCAGTATTTT. Encoded protein: CASSSLAGGLAQYF.

Here the CDR3 DNA reads TGTGCCAGCAGCCAACCCAACAGGGTGACTGAAGCTTTCTTT. Its translation is CASSQPNRVTEAFF. The chain combines TRBV4-2 with TRBJ1-1, with D possibly being TRBD1 (6 bases). The length of the CDR3 is 14 residues. Trimming took 2 bases from V and 5 from J, leaving 12 bases between them. Looked up from germline, CDR1 is LGHNA and CDR2 is YNFKEQ.

CDR3 loop: CASNKQMAGTSYEQYF. CDR3 bases: TGTGCCAGCAACAAACAGATGGCGGGGACCAGTTACGAGCAGTACTTC. This rearrangement joins TRBV6-6 to TRBJ2-7; the D gene is possibly TRBD2 (6 bases). The V gene lost 7 bases and the J gene lost 4 bases, with 23 bases spanning the gap. The CDR3 is 16 amino acids. Germline CDR1 reads MNHNY; CDR2 reads SVGAGI (reference sequence).

The chain is built from TRBV5-4 and TRBJ1-1; TRBD1 matches 7 bases. J gave up 1 base and V 4 bases, and 4 bases lay outside the gene matches. This CDR3 region has 14 residues. Germline V lookup: CDR1 SGHNT, CDR2 YYREEE (reference sequence). The CDR3 is CASSPGQPNTEAFF. The DNA of the CDR3 is TGTGCCAGCAGCCCGGGACAGCCGAACACTGAAGCTTTCTTT. Together with reference TRBV5-4 and TRBJ1-1, the CDR3 gives the full variable domain: ETGVTQSPTHLIKTRGQQVTLRCSSQSGHNTVSWYQQALGQGPQFIFQYYREEENGRGNFPPRFSGLQFPNYSSELNVNALELDDSALYLCASSPGQPNTEAFFGQGTRLTVV.

This chain connects TRBV2 to TRBJ2-1; the match to TRBD1 covers 7 bases. Germline values: CDR1 SNHLY, CDR2 FYNNEI. This CDR3 is built from 14 residues. V lost 6 bases and J lost 6; bases outside the gene matches: 8. In DNA, the CDR3 is TGTGCCAGCAGCTACATAGACAGGGTCAATGAGCAGTTCTTC. Amino acid sequence: CASSYIDRVNEQFF.

The CDR3 nucleotides are TGTGCCAGCAGCGTAGGGTCCACTAGCGGACACTACGAGCAGTACTTC. Its protein product is CASSVGSTSGHYEQYF. The chain combines TRBV9 with TRBJ2-7, with 8 bases lining up with TRBD2. The CDR3 is 16 amino acids. Trimming removed 0 bases from V and 3 bases from J; junction bases left unmatched: 8. From germline, CDR1 is SGDLS and CDR2 YYNGEE.

V and J are TRBV10-1 and TRBJ2-7, with 8 bases aligning to TRBD2. J lost 3 bases, V lost 2 bases, and 21 bases had no gene match. CDR1 WNHNN and CDR2 SYGVQD come from the germline V gene (reference sequence). This CDR3 comprises 20 residues. CDR3 amino acids: CASSEKFEGFAGGTRYEQYF. The CDR3 region has the DNA TGCGCCAGCAGTGAGAAGTTTGAGGGGTTTGCGGGAGGTACCCGCTACGAGCAGTACTTC.

The chain employs TRBV9 and TRBJ2-5; perhaps TRBD1 as D (5 bases). Trimming removed 4 bases at V and 1 base at J, with 11 bases between. CDR1 SGDLS and CDR2 YYNGEE come from the germline V gene. The CDR3 loop spans 14 amino acids. The CDR3 sequence is CASSPTTAQETQYF. CDR3 DNA sequence: TGTGCCAGCAGCCCCACGACAGCCCAAGAGACCCAGTACTTC.

J is TRBJ2-7 and V is TRBV7-8, with a weak D call TRBD2 (7 bases). The CDR3 consists of 14 residues. V shed 5 bases and J shed 1 base, with 12 bases lying between them. Germline V gene sequence: CDR1 SGHVS, CDR2 FQNEAQ. CDR3 DNA: TGTGCCAGCAGCGTCGGGGGGCTTTCCTACGAGCAGTACTTC. This sequence encodes CASSVGGLSYEQYF.

This rearrangement joins TRBV28 to TRBJ2-3; 12 nucleotides line up with TRBD2. CDR1 and CDR2 (germline): MDHEN, SYDVKM. J lost 2 bases, V lost 5 bases, and 8 bases had no gene match. CDR3 size: 17 residues. CDR3 region: CASSPHRLAGVTDTQYF. The CDR3, as DNA: TGTGCCAGCAGTCCACACCGACTAGCGGGGGTCACAGATACGCAGTATTTT.

This clone was counted once. The chain employs TRBV7-9 and TRBJ1-3, with TRBD1 matching 11 bases. CDR1 and CDR2 from the germline V gene are SEHNR and FQNEAQ (reference sequence). CDR3 size: 16 residues. Losses at the gene ends were 4 bases for V and 4 bases for J; bases not matched to a gene: 6. The chain's CDR3 is CASSSGQGARGNTIYF. Written as DNA, the CDR3 is TGTGCCAGCAGCTCTGGACAGGGGGCTAGGGGAAACACCATATATTTT.

The rearrangement joins TRBV5-1 to TRBJ2-3, with 7 bases fitting TRBD2. CDR3 size: 15 residues. J lost 2 bases, V lost 2 bases, and 5 bases had no gene match. Germline V gene data show CDR1 as SGHRS and CDR2 as YFSETQ. This CDR3 is CASSLTSVLTDTQYF. In nucleotides, the CDR3 is TGCGCCAGCAGCTTAACTAGCGTTCTCACAGATACGCAGTATTTT.

V gene TRBV19 combines with J gene TRBJ1-1; maybe TRBD1 (6 bases). The CDR3 runs 16 residues. V was trimmed by 1 base and J by 1 base, leaving 13 bases between them. Germline-derived CDR1 and CDR2 are LNHDA and SQIVND (reference sequence). The CDR3 sequence: CASSIAARGRNTEAFF. In DNA form, the CDR3 reads TGTGCCAGTAGTATAGCAGCCAGGGGAAGGAACACTGAAGCTTTCTTT.

The chain carries TRBV19 and TRBJ1-1; D unresolved. V lost 6 bases and J lost 12, with 17 bases in between. Germline CDR1 reads LNHDA; CDR2 reads SQIVND (reference sequence). CDR3 length: 12 amino acids. The CDR3 is CASRRESEIPFF. The CDR3 DNA sequence: TGTGCCAGTAGAAGGGAGTCTGAAATACCTTTCTTT.

The V call is TRBV11-2, the J call TRBJ2-7; 8 nucleotides align to TRBD1. V shed 6 bases and J 4 bases; nucleotides not matched to a gene: 8. The V gene's germline CDR1 is SGHAT and CDR2 FQNNGV. CDR3 length: 14 amino acids. The CDR3 protein is CASRKGQGAYEQYF. CDR3 nucleotide sequence: TGTGCCAGCAGAAAAGGACAGGGAGCGTACGAGCAGTACTTC.

The J gene is TRBJ2-1, the V gene TRBV19, with a tentative D call TRBD2 (6 bases). Germline V gene lookup returns CDR1 LNHDA and CDR2 SQIVND (reference sequence). V was trimmed by 8 bases and J by 2 bases, leaving 22 bases between them. The CDR3 is 17 amino acids. For the CDR3, the DNA is TGTGCCAGTCTCGGTAGATATCGGGAGCCCCCCTACAATGAGCAGTTCTTC. Its translation: CASLGRYREPPYNEQFF.

The rearrangement uses TRBV6-1 and TRBJ2-1, with D possibly matching TRBD2 (6 bases). Germline V gene sequence: CDR1 MNHNS, CDR2 SASEGT. The V end lost 3 bases, the J end lost 8 bases, and 14 bases lay between the germline ends. CDR3 size: 14 residues. The CDR3 loop reads CASSEAGPSDEQFF. Here the CDR3 DNA reads TGTGCCAGCAGTGAGGCGGGACCCTCCGATGAGCAGTTCTTC.

The rearrangement uses TRBV9 and TRBJ2-3, with 9 positions matching TRBD2. This CDR3 contains 18 residues. Germline CDR1 and CDR2: SGDLS and YYNGEE. V lost 0 bases and J lost 4; bases outside the gene matches: 12. CDR3 DNA: TGTGCCAGCAGCGTAGTAGGTGACGGCGGGAGGGCCTCAGATACGCAGTATTTT. It encodes CASSVVGDGGRASDTQYF.

The rearrangement uses TRBV18 and TRBJ1-2; 7 bases align to TRBD1. Trimming took 2 bases from V and 0 from J; bases not matched to a gene: 12. The V gene's germline CDR1 is KGHSH and CDR2 LQKENI. This CDR3 has 18 amino acids. The CDR3 nucleotides read TGTGCCAGCTCACCAGGGTTGATCAGAGGGGGCACTAACTATGGCTACACCTTC. Protein product: CASSPGLIRGGTNYGYTF.

The gene calls are TRBV5-1 and TRBJ1-4; D gene unclear. V lost 1 base and J lost 8, with 15 bases in between. CDR3 size: 15 residues. CDR1 is SGHRS, CDR2 YFSETQ, per germline. In nucleotides, the CDR3 is TGCGCCAGCAGCTTGTGGGCCAGCCGAGGGGAAAAACTGTTTTTT. Translation gives CASSLWASRGEKLFF.

DNA for the CDR3: TGCAGTGCTAGTCTGACAGGGAACACTGAAGCTTTCTTT. It yields the protein CSASLTGNTEAFF. The V and J genes are TRBV20-1 and TRBJ1-1; tentative D call: TRBD1 (6 bases). CDR1 is DFQATT, CDR2 SNEGSKA, per germline (reference sequence). The CDR3 runs 13 residues. The V and J ends lost 3 bases and 1 base respectively, with 9 bases between them.

The chain links TRBV7-2 to TRBJ2-1; 8 positions match TRBD2. The CDR3 totals 16 residues. V lost 1 base and J lost 4; bases outside the gene matches: 6. The germline gives CDR1 SGHTA, CDR2 FQGNSA. The DNA for the CDR3 is TGTGCCAGCAGCTTAGAAGCGGGAGTGCTTTACAATGAGCAGTTCTTC. Its translation: CASSLEAGVLYNEQFF.

This clone was picked up one time. The chain couples TRBV7-2 to TRBJ2-7, with D unresolved. This CDR3 is 14 amino acids long. V was shortened by 4 bases and J by 0 bases, with 10 bases between the two germline ends. CDR1 is SGHTA and CDR2 is FQGNSA in the germline V gene. The CDR3 region has the DNA TGTGCCAGCAGCTCCTCTAGGAGCTCCTACGAGCAGTACTTC. This encodes CASSSSRSSYEQYF.

This clone was observed at least ten times. CDR3: CASREDRGNTEAFF. The CDR3 DNA sequence: TGTGCCAGCAGGGAGGACAGGGGGAACACTGAAGCTTTCTTT. The chain combines TRBV6-5 with TRBJ1-1, with 9 bases matching TRBD1. This CDR3 region has 14 residues. Unmatched junction bases numbered 3, after V lost 6 bases and J lost 1 base. Germline V gene lookup returns CDR1 MNHEY and CDR2 SVGAGI.

This clone came up once. The chain couples TRBV6-5 to TRBJ1-5; the D is unclear. V was trimmed by 0 bases and J by 0 bases, leaving 6 bases between them. Per the germline V gene, CDR1 is MNHEY and CDR2 is SVGAGI. The CDR3 is 15 residues long. CDR3 in amino acids: CASSYSRYSNQPQHF. The CDR3 nucleotides are TGTGCCAGCAGTTACTCGAGGTATAGCAATCAGCCCCAGCATTTT.